The rows below give T cell receptor beta chains drawn from one sample of a study of cytomegalovirus exposure and HLA in healthy donors. Sequencing used immunoSEQ multiplex PCR; TCRdb keeps in-frame clones, though not all of them. The sample includes 170,000 or so clones, 80% of them seen just once. The sequenced sample consisted of PBMCs. The receptors come from a woman aged 45-60 years in good health and CMV-seropositive. Each CDR3 is given with its conserved first and last residue. A D gene is named only where the DNA matches it firmly. Part of the rows lack a size; the others show once, few, many or a class for expanded clones.

v_call: TRBV15
d_call: -
j_call: TRBJ1-6
clone_size: once
cdr3_aa: CATSRDVGQVINSPLHF
cdr3_nt: TGTGCCACCAGCAGAGATGTGGGGCAGGTGATTAATTCACCCCTCCACTTT

v_call: TRBV30
d_call: -
j_call: TRBJ2-6
clone_size: -
cdr3_aa: CAWMSGGANVLTF
cdr3_nt: TGTGCCTGGATGTCGGGTGGGGCCAACGTCCTGACTTTC

v_call: TRBV5-4
d_call: -
j_call: TRBJ2-3
clone_size: -
cdr3_aa: CASSVGMREARTDTQYF
cdr3_nt: TGTGCCAGCAGCGTGGGAATGAGGGAGGCGAGGACAGATACGCAGTATTTT

v_call: TRBV19
d_call: TRBD1
j_call: TRBJ1-5
clone_size: -
cdr3_aa: CASTRDRGDQPQHF
cdr3_nt: TGTGCCAGTACCCGGGACAGGGGGGATCAGCCCCAGCATTTT

v_call: TRBV4-3
d_call: -
j_call: TRBJ1-5
clone_size: -
cdr3_aa: CASSREPGTGMPQHF
cdr3_nt: TGCGCCAGCAGCCGCGAACCGGGAACCGGGATGCCCCAGCATTTT

v_call: TRBV28
d_call: -
j_call: TRBJ2-1
clone_size: -
cdr3_aa: CASSFSRGGSEQFF
cdr3_nt: TGTGCCAGCAGTTTTTCGCGGGGTGGGTCTGAGCAGTTCTTC

v_call: TRBV2
d_call: -
j_call: TRBJ2-2
clone_size: -
cdr3_aa: CASSGPLGTGELFF
cdr3_nt: TGTGCCAGCAGTGGCCCCCTCGGTACCGGGGAGCTGTTTTTT

v_call: TRBV5-5
d_call: TRBD1
j_call: TRBJ2-7
clone_size: -
cdr3_aa: CASSLASQGEYEQYF
cdr3_nt: TGTGCCAGCAGCTTGGCCTCGCAGGGGGAGTACGAGCAGTACTTC

v_call: TRBV2
d_call: -
j_call: TRBJ2-5
clone_size: few
cdr3_aa: CASSTGWETQYF
cdr3_nt: TGTGCCAGCAGTACAGGGTGGGAGACCCAGTACTTC

v_call: TRBV9
d_call: -
j_call: TRBJ2-5
clone_size: -
cdr3_aa: CASSVRGGETQYF
cdr3_nt: TGTGCCAGCAGCGTAAGGGGGGGGGAGACCCAGTACTTC

v_call: TRBV5-1
d_call: -
j_call: TRBJ2-1
clone_size: -
cdr3_aa: CASSLLSGTDYNEQFF
cdr3_nt: TGCGCCAGCAGCTTACTTTCCGGGACTGACTACAATGAGCAGTTCTTC

v_call: TRBV28
d_call: TRBD1
j_call: TRBJ1-4
clone_size: -
cdr3_aa: CASSSRDRGGATNEKLFF
cdr3_nt: TGTGCCAGCAGTTCCCGGGACAGGGGGGGTGCAACTAATGAAAAACTGTTTTTT

v_call: TRBV7-9
d_call: TRBD2
j_call: TRBJ2-7
clone_size: -
cdr3_aa: CASSYGRERGDSYEQYF
cdr3_nt: TGTGCCAGCAGCTACGGGAGGGAGCGGGGGGACTCCTACGAGCAGTACTTC

v_call: TRBV6-6
d_call: -
j_call: TRBJ1-2
clone_size: -
cdr3_aa: CASSYSGDTYRGYTF
cdr3_nt: TGTGCCAGCAGTTACTCGGGGGACACCTATCGCGGCTACACCTTC

v_call: TRBV10-3
d_call: -
j_call: TRBJ1-2
clone_size: -
cdr3_aa: CAIRSTGPNYGYTF
cdr3_nt: TGTGCCATCAGATCCACCGGCCCAAACTATGGCTACACTTTC

v_call: TRBV5-1
d_call: -
j_call: TRBJ1-2
clone_size: -
cdr3_aa: CASSSRQPANYGYTF
cdr3_nt: TGCGCCAGCAGCTCGAGACAGCCAGCTAACTATGGCTACACCTTC

v_call: TRBV18
d_call: TRBD1
j_call: TRBJ2-4
clone_size: -
cdr3_aa: CASSQMTGAKNIQYF
cdr3_nt: TGTGCCAGCTCACAAATGACAGGGGCCAAAAACATTCAGTACTTC

v_call: TRBV2
d_call: -
j_call: TRBJ1-1
clone_size: -
cdr3_aa: CASSENVAAEAFF
cdr3_nt: TGTGCCAGCAGTGAAAACGTAGCAGCTGAAGCTTTCTTT

v_call: TRBV4-3
d_call: TRBD2
j_call: TRBJ2-3
clone_size: -
cdr3_aa: CASSQGLAIRDTQYF
cdr3_nt: TGCGCCAGCAGCCAGGGACTAGCGATAAGAGATACGCAGTATTTT

v_call: TRBV5-1
d_call: -
j_call: TRBJ2-3
clone_size: -
cdr3_aa: CASSPGTSETDTQYF
cdr3_nt: TGCGCCAGCAGCCCTGGTACCAGCGAAACAGATACGCAGTATTTT

v_call: TRBV28
d_call: TRBD2
j_call: TRBJ2-7
clone_size: -
cdr3_aa: CASSLGGVSYEQYF
cdr3_nt: TGTGCCAGCAGTTTAGGGGGGGTTTCCTACGAGCAGTACTTC

v_call: TRBV7-9
d_call: TRBD1
j_call: TRBJ2-7
clone_size: -
cdr3_aa: CASSLVPGQGRFEQYF
cdr3_nt: TGTGCCAGCAGCTTAGTTCCGGGACAGGGCAGATTCGAGCAGTACTTC

v_call: TRBV7-6
d_call: -
j_call: TRBJ2-1
clone_size: -
cdr3_aa: CASSLAGLANEQFF
cdr3_nt: TGTGCCAGCAGCTTAGCCGGTCTAGCGAATGAGCAGTTCTTC

v_call: TRBV6-5
d_call: -
j_call: TRBJ1-2
clone_size: -
cdr3_aa: CASSSGQGAWNYGYTF
cdr3_nt: -

v_call: TRBV7-9
d_call: TRBD1
j_call: TRBJ1-4
clone_size: -
cdr3_aa: CASSPIGTGVEKLFF
cdr3_nt: TGTGCCAGCAGCCCAATAGGTACAGGGGTAGAGAAACTGTTTTTT